This T cell receptor (beta chain) was identified in a study of Ad26.COV2.S vaccination and SARS-CoV-2 variants. About the research overall: Donor joined the COV1001 Ad26.COV2.S trial arm. Ad26.COV2.S shots went into the muscle once or twice, 56 days apart. General observations from the study: Similar non-spike TCR breadth was observed in recipients of vaccine and of placebo.

Notes on this clone: Its matching antigen is unknown.

This table comes from immunoSEQ multiplex PCR, and its TCRdb copy is limited to in-frame clones, with some not included. The sample carries 300,000 to 400,000 clones, around 84% recorded once. Trimming cost V 0 bases and J 10 bases; bases outside gene matches: 12. The CDR3 consists of 18 residues. Germline loops: CDR1 LGHDT, CDR2 YNNKEL (reference sequence). As for treatment: 19 received Ad26.COV2.S at low or high dose, single or two shots; about 5 received placebo; per-sample allocation not given. Day 63 after the first injection of vaccine or placebo was the sampling time. Wuhan-strain spike was delivered by a replication-incompetent Ad26 vector.

V usage is TRBV3-1 (or the pseudogene TRBV3-2) and J usage is TRBJ1-6; TRBD1 aligns across 10 bases. This clonotype was sampled from a person between 18 and 59 years old who received the Ad26.COV2.S COVID-19 vaccine or a placebo. Material: peripheral blood, obtained in a trial of Ad26.COV2.S vaccine versus placebo. This CDR3 is CASSQDVKGGTGVSPLHF. Written as DNA, the CDR3 is TGTGCCAGCAGCCAAGATGTTAAAGGAGGGACAGGGGTATCACCCCTCCACTTT.